The 29 T cell receptor beta chains below were found in one sample sequenced in a study of control samples from healthy donors and cancer patients. Generated by immunoSEQ multiplex PCR, the TCRdb table keeps only in-frame clones and is missing some. The sample yields tens of thousands of clones, 94% seen once. What was sequenced was blood. These receptor sequences come from a man aged 25-45 years in good health.

V and J are TRBV18 and TRBJ1-1; D remains ambiguous. CDR1 is KGHSH and CDR2 is LQKENI in the germline V gene. Between the trimmed V and J ends, which lost 0 bases and 3 bases, there was a span of 17 bases. The CDR3 runs 17 residues. The CDR3, as DNA: TGTGCCAGCTCACCACCGTCGGCACTCGCCCGGGACACTGAAGCTTTCTTT. Residues: CASSPPSALARDTEAFF.

V is TRBV5-4 and J is TRBJ1-3, with 8 bases identical to TRBD1. The CDR3 runs to 13 residues. Unmatched junction bases numbered 3, after V lost 0 bases and J lost 10 bases. Germline V lookup: CDR1 SGHNT, CDR2 YYREEE (reference sequence). The CDR3 bases are TGTGCCAGCAGCTTGGCAGGGGGCGCTACCATATATTTT. It yields the protein CASSLAGGATIYF.

The chain employs TRBV7-2 and TRBJ1-4; D gene ambiguous. Trimming cost V 1 base and J 1 base, with 7 bases left between them. The CDR3 contains 15 residues. In germline, CDR1 is SGHTA, CDR2 FQGNSA. This chain's CDR3 is CASSLGTVTNEKLFF. The CDR3 DNA follows: TGTGCCAGCAGCTTAGGAACAGTAACTAATGAAAAACTGTTTTTT.

This chain connects TRBV11-2 to TRBJ2-3, with 9 positions matching TRBD2. The trim removed 6 bases at V and 5 bases at J, leaving 6 bases unmatched. There are 14 residues in the CDR3. The germline V gene encodes CDR1 SGHAT and CDR2 FQNNGV. CDR3 sequence reads: CASRLAGKRDTQYF. The CDR3 nucleotides read TGTGCCAGCAGGCTAGCGGGAAAGCGAGATACGCAGTATTTT.

This chain links TRBV4-2 with TRBJ1-2; D perhaps matches TRBD1 (5 bases). Germline CDR1 reads LGHNA; CDR2 reads YNFKEQ. The CDR3 runs 17 residues. The V end lost 0 bases, the J end lost 5 bases, and 19 bases lay between the germline ends. The CDR3 DNA sequence: TGTGCCAGCAGCCAAGATCGGCAGGGCCCTAAGGGGTATGGCTACACCTTC. It specifies CASSQDRQGPKGYGYTF.

V usage is TRBV5-1 and J usage is TRBJ1-2, with a weak D call TRBD1 (5 bases). Germline CDR1 is SGHRS and CDR2 is YFSETQ. The CDR3 totals 17 residues. Trimming pared 4 bases from V and 3 bases from J, leaving 22 bases between. CDR3 DNA sequence: TGCGCCAGCAGCCCTCGCCGATCCGGGACGACAGACTATGGCTACACCTTC. Its translation: CASSPRRSGTTDYGYTF. Complete variable domain (other parts from reference TRBV5-1 and TRBJ1-2): KAGVTQTPRYLIKTRGQQVTLSCSPISGHRSVSWYQQTPGQGLQFLFEYFSETQRNKGNFPGRFSGRQFSNSRSEMNVSTLELGDSALYLCASSPRRSGTTDYGYTFGSGTRLTVV.

The chain is built from TRBV11-3 and TRBJ2-1; possibly TRBD1 for D (5 bases). The CDR3 contains 12 residues. Per germline, CDR1 SGHNT and CDR2 YENEEA. Deletions cut 5 bases from V and 9 bases from J, with 11 bases between. The DNA of the CDR3 is TGTGCCAGCAGCCTGGTAAGGGGTGAGCAGTTCTTC. The encoded protein is CASSLVRGEQFF.

The chain has TRBV19 and TRBJ2-4; TRBD1 might be the D (7 bases). The CDR3 has 16 residues. Germline CDR1 reads LNHDA; CDR2 reads SQIVND (reference sequence). The germline V and J ends were trimmed by 9 bases and 8 bases, with 26 bases remaining between them. The CDR3 bases are TGTGCCAGCTCGAGGAGGGACAGCCGGGACGCGGACATTCAGTACTTC. Its protein product is CASSRRDSRDADIQYF.

The V gene is TRBV29-1, the J gene TRBJ2-3; 10 bases are shared with TRBD2. CDR1 is SQVTM, CDR2 ANQGSEA, per germline. V shed 4 bases, J shed 4 bases, and the junction held 2 bases outside the gene matches. This CDR3 spans 13 amino acids. The CDR3, as DNA: TGCAGCGTTGTAGCGGGAGGTTCAGATACGCAGTATTTT. It specifies CSVVAGGSDTQYF.

The rearrangement joins TRBV27 to TRBJ1-4; TRBD1 agrees at 9 bases. Germline V gene data show CDR1 as MNHEY and CDR2 as SMNVEV (reference sequence). The CDR3 loop spans 15 amino acids. With V trimmed by 5 bases and J by 5 bases, 6 bases remained unmatched. The CDR3 sequence is CASSRGTGKNEKLFF. DNA of the CDR3: TGTGCCAGCAGTCGGGGGACAGGGAAAAATGAAAAACTGTTTTTT. Together with reference TRBV27 and TRBJ1-4, the CDR3 gives the full variable domain: EAQVTQNPRYLITVTGKKLTVTCSQNMNHEYMSWYRQDPGLGLRQIYYSMNVEVTDKGDVPEGYKVSRKEKRNFPLILESPSPNQTSLYFCASSRGTGKNEKLFFGSGTQLSVL.

The chain carries TRBV19 and TRBJ1-1; 7 bases match TRBD1. V shed 4 bases and J 9 bases; nucleotides not matched to a gene: 11. This CDR3 contains 14 residues. The V gene's germline CDR1 is LNHDA and CDR2 SQIVND (reference sequence). Here the CDR3 DNA reads TGTGCCAGTAGTACCGGGGACAGTCGGGCGCAAGCTTTCTTT. As protein: CASSTGDSRAQAFF.

The rearrangement links TRBV27 to TRBJ1-2; D unresolved. Germline CDR1 reads MNHEY; CDR2 reads SMNVEV (reference sequence). Trimming took 8 bases from V and 4 from J, leaving 14 bases between them. The CDR3 runs to 13 residues. The CDR3 DNA is TGTGCCAGCCAAAAGGGATTGGGCTATGGCTACACCTTC. Translating gives CASQKGLGYGYTF.

The gene calls are TRBV7-2 and TRBJ2-3; no reliable D call. The V gene's germline CDR1 is SGHTA and CDR2 FQGNSA. Trimming took 1 base from V and 2 from J, leaving 7 bases between them. The CDR3 is made up of 14 amino acids. CDR3 amino acids: CASSLVGNTDTQYF. In nucleotides, the CDR3 is TGTGCCAGCAGCTTAGTCGGAAACACAGATACGCAGTATTTT.

The chain carries TRBV7-2 and TRBJ2-5; D gene uncertain. V was cut by 5 bases and J by 2 bases, with 6 bases left in between. The CDR3 totals 12 residues. Per germline, CDR1 SGHTA and CDR2 FQGNSA. CDR3 protein: CASSPSQETQYF. As DNA, the CDR3 is TGTGCCAGCAGCCCTAGTCAAGAGACCCAGTACTTC.

CDR3 region: CASSQARTSGGGSYNEQFF. The CDR3 nucleotides read TGTGCCAGCAGCCAAGCAAGGACTAGCGGGGGGGGCTCCTACAATGAGCAGTTCTTC. The chain uses TRBV3-1 (or the pseudogene TRBV3-2) and TRBJ2-1; 15 bases match TRBD2. With 1 base clipped from V and 0 bases from J, the junction kept 4 bases outside the gene matches. CDR3 length equals 19 residues. Per the germline V gene, CDR1 is LGHDT and CDR2 is YNNKEL (reference sequence).

The V gene is TRBV7-3, the J gene TRBJ2-5; the D gene is possibly TRBD2 (5 bases). The germline gives CDR1 SGHTA, CDR2 FQGTGA. The CDR3 spans 15 residues. V was shortened by 1 base and J by 5 bases, with 14 bases between the two germline ends. The CDR3 nucleotides read TGTGCCAGCAGCTTAAGCGGGCTAGTAAGCGAGACCCAGTACTTC. Its protein is CASSLSGLVSETQYF.

The CDR3 bases are TGTGCCATCAGTGCCACCGGGGGCCGGAGCGAGCAGTACTTC. It yields the protein CAISATGGRSEQYF. This chain links TRBV10-3 with TRBJ2-7; D may be TRBD1 or TRBD2 (6 bases each). Trimming shortened V by 4 bases and J by 6 bases, and 16 bases separated the two germline ends. The CDR3 is 14 amino acids. Germline-derived CDR1 and CDR2 are ENHRY and SYGVKD.

The rearrangement links TRBV11-2 to TRBJ2-7; TRBD1 matches 9 bases. The CDR3 consists of 18 residues. V lost 0 bases to trimming and J lost 2 bases; unmatched junction nucleotides: 11. Germline values: CDR1 SGHAT, CDR2 FQNNGV. The CDR3 is CASSLDRWKGTGPYEQYF. Written as DNA, the CDR3 is TGTGCCAGCAGCTTAGATCGGTGGAAGGGGACAGGGCCCTACGAGCAGTACTTC.

The chain uses TRBV28 and TRBJ1-2, with D possibly TRBD1 on 6 matching bases. Looked up from germline, CDR1 is MDHEN and CDR2 is SYDVKM. The CDR3 consists of 14 residues. Trimming took 7 bases from V and 2 from J, leaving 14 bases between them. The CDR3 is CASTPSGENYGYTF. The CDR3 DNA reads TGTGCCAGCACCCCATCAGGGGAGAACTATGGCTACACCTTC.

The chain couples TRBV30 to TRBJ2-1; 10 bases map to TRBD2. CDR3 size: 15 residues. V dropped 0 bases and J dropped 4; count of bases not matched to a gene: 3. Looked up from germline, CDR1 is GTSNPN and CDR2 is SVGIG (reference sequence). The CDR3 DNA is TGTGCCTGGAGTGTACTAGCGGGGCCATACAATGAGCAGTTCTTC. Residues: CAWSVLAGPYNEQFF.

This chain links TRBV6-6 with TRBJ1-2; D possibly corresponds to TRBD1 (5 bases). Trimming left V 4 bases short and J 8 bases short, with 20 bases between. The CDR3 runs 15 residues. CDR1 is MNHNY and CDR2 is SVGAGI in the germline V gene (reference sequence). The CDR3 sequence: CASSSHETAVKGYTF. CDR3 DNA sequence: TGTGCCAGCAGTTCCCACGAGACAGCGGTAAAGGGCTACACCTTC.

V is TRBV6-5 and J is TRBJ1-1, with 7 positions matching TRBD1. Losses at the gene ends were 10 bases for V and 4 bases for J; bases not matched to a gene: 6. Germline CDR1 and CDR2: MNHEY and SVGAGI. The CDR3 is 12 amino acids. The CDR3 coding sequence is TGTGCCACCAGGGGGGCGGGCACTGAAGCTTTCTTT. Its protein is CATRGAGTEAFF.

In DNA, the CDR3 is TGCAGCGTTGAGGTGCGACAGACTGAAGCTTTCTTT. This codes for CSVEVRQTEAFF. V gene TRBV29-1 combines with J gene TRBJ1-1; D possibly corresponds to TRBD1 (5 bases). From germline, CDR1 is SQVTM and CDR2 ANQGSEA. The CDR3 contains 12 residues. V gave up 3 bases and J gave up 5 bases, with 10 bases separating them.

The rearrangement joins TRBV30 to TRBJ1-1; 7 nucleotides match TRBD1. With 7 bases clipped from V and 7 bases from J, the junction kept 9 bases outside the gene matches. The CDR3 has 12 residues. The germline V gene has CDR1 GTSNPN and CDR2 SVGIG (reference sequence). The CDR3 nucleotides read TGTGCCTACACCGAGGGGGCTGGTGAAGCTTTCTTT. The encoded protein is CAYTEGAGEAFF.

CDR3 DNA: TGTGCCAGCAGAGGCGATGGGGTCGGTGAGCAGTTCTTC. Its translation is CASRGDGVGEQFF. The chain employs TRBV12-3 or TRBV12-4 and TRBJ2-1; D remains unclear. V was clipped by 6 bases and J by 9 bases, with 15 bases between them. The CDR3 contains 13 residues.

This chain joins TRBV3-1 (or the pseudogene TRBV3-2) and TRBJ1-2, with no clear D. The CDR3 covers 12 residues. Germline values: CDR1 LGHDT, CDR2 YNNKEL (reference sequence). The V end was cut by 1 base, the J end by 5 bases, with 5 bases between. The CDR3 nucleotides read TGTGCCAGCAGCCAAGGTCAATATGGCTACACCTTC. Its translation is CASSQGQYGYTF.

This clone has more than one count but fewer than ten. The rearrangement links TRBV6-5 to TRBJ1-1; perhaps TRBD1 as D (5 bases). The ends were cut back, 7 bases at V and 1 base at J, with 10 bases in the middle. CDR3 length: 13 residues. The germline V gene has CDR1 MNHEY and CDR2 SVGAGI. The CDR3 DNA reads TGTGCCAGCAATTATCAGGGGAACACTGAAGCTTTCTTT. It yields the protein CASNYQGNTEAFF.

Of note for this clone: The same CDR3 arises from other DNA sequences in this sample as well. V usage is TRBV27 and J usage is TRBJ2-1; the D gene is possibly TRBD1 (6 bases). V was clipped by 6 bases and J by 4 bases, with 13 bases between them. Germline-derived CDR1 and CDR2 are MNHEY and SMNVEV (reference sequence). The CDR3 sequence is 14 residues long. CDR3 region: CASSSGVAYNEQFF. CDR3 coding DNA: TGTGCCAGCAGCTCAGGGGTGGCATACAATGAGCAGTTCTTC.

This clone was found a few times. This chain connects TRBV7-9 to TRBJ2-2, with TRBD1 matching over 8 bases. Germline V gene data show CDR1 as SEHNR and CDR2 as FQNEAQ (reference sequence). The CDR3 totals 14 residues. Trimming removed 8 bases from V and 7 bases from J; junction bases left unmatched: 9. CDR3 DNA: TGTGCCAGCGACACAGGGGGTCTTGGCGGGGAGCTGTTTTTT. This codes for CASDTGGLGGELFF.